This TCR beta chain was recorded in a study of response to subunit inactivated influenza vaccine. Findings and caveats of the study: The authors offered the suggestion that each seasonal influenza vaccination recruits few new T cells.

TCRdb re-analysed the RT-PCR reads in MiXCR, keeping a single row per CDR3 protein. The sample records fewer than 550,000 distinct CDR3 sequences, around 25% being singletons. The germline V gene encodes CDR1 MNHEY and CDR2 SVGEGT. This CDR3 is 19 amino acids long. With V trimmed by 4 bases and J by 4 bases, 18 bases remained unmatched. As regards this clonotype: What it binds is unknown.

The chain uses TRBV6-2 or TRBV6-3 and TRBJ2-1; 8 bases line up with TRBD2. The source material was CD4+ T cells sorted from PBMCs, sampled 4 to 6 days after vaccination. The sequence came from a man aged 45-65 years who received an inactivated influenza vaccine. The CDR3 reads CASSFPGERGRRRYNEQFF. The CDR3 coding sequence is TGTGCCAGCAGTTTCCCGGGGGAGCGGGGGAGACGAAGGTACAATGAGCAGTTCTTC.